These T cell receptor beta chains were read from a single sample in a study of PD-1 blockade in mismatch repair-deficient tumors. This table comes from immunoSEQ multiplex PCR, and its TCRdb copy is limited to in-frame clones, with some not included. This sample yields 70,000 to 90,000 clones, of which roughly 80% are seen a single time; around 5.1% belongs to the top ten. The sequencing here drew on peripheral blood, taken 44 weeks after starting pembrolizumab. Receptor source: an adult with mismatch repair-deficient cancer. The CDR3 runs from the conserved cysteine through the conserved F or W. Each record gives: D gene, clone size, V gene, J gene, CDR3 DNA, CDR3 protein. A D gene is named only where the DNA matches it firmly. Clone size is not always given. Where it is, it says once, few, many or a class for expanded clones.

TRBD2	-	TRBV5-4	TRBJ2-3	TGTGCCAGCAGCGGGGGACTAGCGGGAGGGGGCACGCAGTATTTT	CASSGGLAGGGTQYF
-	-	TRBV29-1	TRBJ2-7	TGCAGCGTTAGGCCGAGAGGTTTCCACGAGCAGTACTTC	CSVRPRGFHEQYF
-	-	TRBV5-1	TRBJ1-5	TGCGCCAGCAGCCCGGAAGTTGGGGGAAGCAATCAGCCCCAGCATTTT	CASSPEVGGSNQPQHF
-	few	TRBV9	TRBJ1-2	TGTGCCAGCAGCGCGCCGGGGGCGGCGCGTGAGGGCTACACCTTC	CASSAPGAAREGYTF
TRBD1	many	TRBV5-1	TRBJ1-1	TGCGCCAGCAGCCGGGACAGGCTGAACACTGAAGCTTTCTTT	CASSRDRLNTEAFF
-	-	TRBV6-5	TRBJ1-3	TGTGCCAGCAGTTACTCTGGACCAGGCTCTGGAAACACCATATATTTT	CASSYSGPGSGNTIYF
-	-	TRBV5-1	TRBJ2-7	TGCGCCAGCAGCTTGGGGGACCCCACCCACGAGCAGTACTTC	CASSLGDPTHEQYF
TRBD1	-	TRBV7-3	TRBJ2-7	TGTGCCAGCAGCACGGGACAGGTATTCTACGAGCAGTACTTC	CASSTGQVFYEQYF
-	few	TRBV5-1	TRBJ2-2	TGCGCCAGCAGCAACAATAATGCCGGGGAGCTGTTTTTT	CASSNNNAGELFF
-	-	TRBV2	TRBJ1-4	TGTGCCAGCAGGGGGGTCCTGGGACGGGCTGGGAAACTGTTTTTT	CASRGVLGRAGKLFF
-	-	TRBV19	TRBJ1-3	TGTGCCAGTAGTATAGGATCTGGGGCTGGAAACACCATATATTTT	CASSIGSGAGNTIYF
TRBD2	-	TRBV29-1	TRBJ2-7	TGCAGCGTGAGAGCGGGAGTTCCGGACGAGCAGTACTTC	CSVRAGVPDEQYF
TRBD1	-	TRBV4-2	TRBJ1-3	TGTGCCAGCAGCCCTCAACAGGGGGCAACTGGAAACACCATATATTTT	CASSPQQGATGNTIYF
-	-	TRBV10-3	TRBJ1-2	TGTGCCATCAGGGGGTTTGTGGCAGAGCGCAACTATGGCTACACCTTC	CAIRGFVAERNYGYTF
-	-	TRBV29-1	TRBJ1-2	TGCAGCGTTGGGACCGGGGACCTCGATGGCTACACCTTC	CSVGTGDLDGYTF
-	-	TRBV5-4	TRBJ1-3	TGTGCCAGCAGCTTAAGTCTAGACTCTGGAAACACCATATATTTT	CASSLSLDSGNTIYF
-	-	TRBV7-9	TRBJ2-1	TGTGCCAGCAGCCCACCATTCCGGGCCGCAGGGATTCGCAATGAGCAGTTCTTC	CASSPPFRAAGIRNEQFF
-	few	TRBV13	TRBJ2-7	TGTGCCAGCAGCTTATTCGGAAACTACGAGCAGTACTTC	CASSLFGNYEQYF
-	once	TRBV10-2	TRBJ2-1	TGCGCCAGCAGTGAGCAGAGGGGTCTGGGCAACAATGAGCAGTTCTTC	CASSEQRGLGNNEQFF
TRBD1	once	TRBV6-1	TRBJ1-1	TGTGCCAGCAGGAGAACAGGGGACACTGAAGCTTTCTTT	CASRRTGDTEAFF
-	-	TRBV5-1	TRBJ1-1	TGCGCCAGCAGTAAAGGGACCACCGAATCTGAAGCTTTCTTT	CASSKGTTESEAFF
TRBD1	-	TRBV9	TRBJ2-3	TGTGCCAGCAGCCCCGGGACAGGGAAAATCGCAGATACGCAGTATTTT	CASSPGTGKIADTQYF
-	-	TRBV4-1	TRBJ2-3	TGCGCCAGCAGCCAAGAGGGCCAGCATCCAAATACGCAGTATTTT	CASSQEGQHPNTQYF
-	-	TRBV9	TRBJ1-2	TGTGCCAGCAGCCGTAGTGGCAGCCAAGGCTACACCTTC	CASSRSGSQGYTF
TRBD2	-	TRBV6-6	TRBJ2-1	TGTGCCAGCGCGCCCTGGACTAGCGGGTTATACAATGAGCAGTTCTTC	CASAPWTSGLYNEQFF
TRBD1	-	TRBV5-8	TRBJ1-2	TGTGCCAGCAGCGTAGCGGACAGGGGGTACACCTTC	CASSVADRGYTF
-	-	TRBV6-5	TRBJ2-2	TGTGCCAGCAGTTACAGCATAGGGATAAACACCGGGGAGCTGTTTTTT	CASSYSIGINTGELFF
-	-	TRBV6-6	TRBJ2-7	TGTGCCAGCAGCAAGGCTGACGGTGATTGGAAGCAGTACTTC	CASSKADGDWKQYF
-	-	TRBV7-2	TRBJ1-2	TGTGCCAGCAGCCCAGGGTTGAGCTACACCTTC	CASSPGLSYTF
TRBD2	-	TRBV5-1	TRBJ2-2	TGCGCCAGCAGCTGGGGACTAGCGGGAGGGCTGATGAACACCGGGGAGCTGTTTTTT	CASSWGLAGGLMNTGELFF
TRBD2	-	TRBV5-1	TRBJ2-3	TGCGCCAGCAGCATCTACGTGACTAGCGGGAGCACAGATACGCAGTATTTT	CASSIYVTSGSTDTQYF
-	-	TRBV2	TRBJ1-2	TGTGCCAGCGGGGGCTCGAGGTACGATGGCTACACCTTC	CASGGSRYDGYTF
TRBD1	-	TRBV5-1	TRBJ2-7	TGCGCCAGCAGCTCCGCGACAGGGGAGAAGGAGCAGTACTTC	CASSSATGEKEQYF
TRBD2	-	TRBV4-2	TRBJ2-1	TGTGCCAGCAGCCAAGATGGGCCAGCGGGAGCACACTACAATGAGCAGTTCTTC	CASSQDGPAGAHYNEQFF
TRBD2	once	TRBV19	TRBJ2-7	TGTGCCAGTAGTATCCCTCCTGGACGGGGGACTATCCGAGGGGACGAGCAGTACTTC	CASSIPPGRGTIRGDEQYF
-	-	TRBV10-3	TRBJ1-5	TGTGCCATCAGTGAGTCGCGATGGGAGGGGCCCCAGCATTTT	CAISESRWEGPQHF
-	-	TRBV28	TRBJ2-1	TGTGCCAGCAGTTATAGGGCAGACGCGGTCTTC	CASSYRADAVF
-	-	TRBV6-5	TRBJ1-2	TGTGCCAGCAGTTACTCAGCCCAGGGAAGAGGCTACACCTTC	CASSYSAQGRGYTF
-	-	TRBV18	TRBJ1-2	TGTGCCAGCTCACCGCCGGGGGGGCGCGGCTATGGCTACACCTTC	CASSPPGGRGYGYTF
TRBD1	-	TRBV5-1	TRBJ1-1	TGCGCCAGCAGCTTGGTGGGACAGGGGGCGGGCGGGACTGAAGCTTTCTTT	CASSLVGQGAGGTEAFF
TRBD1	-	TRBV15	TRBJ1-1	TGTGCCACCAGCACCATCACAGGGGTTGATGAAGCTTTCTTT	CATSTITGVDEAFF
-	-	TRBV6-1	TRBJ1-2	TGTGCCACTTACGGGTCTAATGGCTACACCTTC	CATYGSNGYTF
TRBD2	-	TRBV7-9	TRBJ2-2	TGTGCCAGCAGCTTAGGGGTAGCGGGCGCGAACACCGGGGAGCTGTTTTTT	CASSLGVAGANTGELFF
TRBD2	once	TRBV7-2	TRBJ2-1	TGTGCCAGCAGCTTAGGGCGGGAGGCCTACAATGAGCAGTTCTTC	CASSLGREAYNEQFF
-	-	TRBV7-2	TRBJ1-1	TGTGCCAGCAGCCGGGGAGGGGACGGCACTGAAGCTTTCTTT	CASSRGGDGTEAFF
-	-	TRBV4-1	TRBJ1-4	TGCGCCAGCAGCCAAGACAGGGCTAATGAAAAACTGTTTTTT	CASSQDRANEKLFF
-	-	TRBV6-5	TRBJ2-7	TGTGCCAGCAGTTACAAAGGTCGAACCTACGAGCAGTACTTC	CASSYKGRTYEQYF
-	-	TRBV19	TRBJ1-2	TGTGCCAGTAGACCCTCAGAGACCTATGGCTACACCTTC	CASRPSETYGYTF
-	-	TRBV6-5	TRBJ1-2	TGTGCCAGCACCCACAGCAACTATGGCTACACCTTC	CASTHSNYGYTF
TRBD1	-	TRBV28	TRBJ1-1	TGTGCCAGCAGTCCCCCGACAGGGGGCTTCACTGAAGCTTTCTTT	CASSPPTGGFTEAFF
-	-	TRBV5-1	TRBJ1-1	TGCGCCAGCAACCCCCTCCCGGGGGGGAACACTGAAGCTTTCTTT	CASNPLPGGNTEAFF
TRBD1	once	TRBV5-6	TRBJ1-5	TGTGCCAGCAGCTTGACAGGGGGCTTTCAGCCCCAGCATTTT	CASSLTGGFQPQHF
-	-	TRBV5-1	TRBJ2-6	TGCGCCAGCAGCTCTTCGTCGGGGCTTACTTCCAACGTCCTGACTTTC	CASSSSSGLTSNVLTF
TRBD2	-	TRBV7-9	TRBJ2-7	TGTGCCAGCAGCTGGGGGGGGTCAGACGAGCAGTACTTC	CASSWGGSDEQYF
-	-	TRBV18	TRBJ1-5	TGTGCCAGCTCACCATCACAGTATAGCAATCAGCCCCAGCATTTT	CASSPSQYSNQPQHF
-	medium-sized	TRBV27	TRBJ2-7	TGTGCCAGCAGTCCGAACAATCTGGGACTCAGCTCCTACGAGCAGTACTTC	CASSPNNLGLSSYEQYF